This T cell receptor beta chain was observed in a study of T-cell memory formation after mild COVID-19. The sample holds a few counts of this clonotype. A single record per CDR3 protein comes from TCRdb applying MiXCR to the 5' RACE reads. The sample consists of about 190,000 distinct CDR3 sequences, under 12% of them appearing once. Germline CDR1 reads LGHDT; CDR2 reads YNNKEL (reference sequence). The CDR3 runs to 12 residues. V lost 2 bases to trimming and J lost 9 bases, with 8 bases between them. The gene calls are TRBV3-1 and TRBJ2-1; D is perhaps TRBD1 (5 bases). This clonotype originated in a man aged 18 to 30 who had mild COVID-19 (a few samples of this study predate the infection). Cell type and time point are not known. The material sequenced was PBMCs or a T cell subset sorted from them (not recorded which). The CDR3 region is CASSQIRGEQFF. The CDR3 DNA is TGTGCCAGCAGCCAAATAAGGGGTGAGCAGTTCTTC.